This T cell receptor beta chain was profiled in a study of shared clonotypes between healthy human individuals. This CDR3 has 16 residues. CDR1 and CDR2 (germline): SEHNR, FQNEAQ (reference sequence). With 3 bases clipped from V and 5 bases from J, the junction kept 8 bases outside the gene matches. CD45RO-negative, CCR7-positively selected cells formed the naive CD8 fraction, excluding terminally differentiated effector memory CD45RA+ cells. Study results and caveats: Larger richness was generally estimated for naive than memory subsets. The small donor group covered limited genetic and exposure diversity. Sampling was confined to blood; repertoires within tissues likely differ.

On this clone itself: Its antigen is not identified.

The DNA input per sorted-subset replicate PCR was 150 to 200 ng, corresponding to some 33,000 T cell genomes. Some clones are missing from TCRdb's copy, which holds only in-frame ones; the method was immunoSEQ multiplex PCR. Of hundreds of thousands of clones listed, about 95% are singletons. V usage is TRBV7-9 and J usage is TRBJ2-5; 11 nucleotides match TRBD2. The sequenced sample consisted of naive CD8+ T cells sorted from blood. This receptor was taken from a woman under 40 in good health. The CDR3 here is CASSFTLAGGMETQYF. In nucleotides, the CDR3 is TGTGCCAGCAGCTTTACCTTAGCGGGAGGGATGGAGACCCAGTACTTC.